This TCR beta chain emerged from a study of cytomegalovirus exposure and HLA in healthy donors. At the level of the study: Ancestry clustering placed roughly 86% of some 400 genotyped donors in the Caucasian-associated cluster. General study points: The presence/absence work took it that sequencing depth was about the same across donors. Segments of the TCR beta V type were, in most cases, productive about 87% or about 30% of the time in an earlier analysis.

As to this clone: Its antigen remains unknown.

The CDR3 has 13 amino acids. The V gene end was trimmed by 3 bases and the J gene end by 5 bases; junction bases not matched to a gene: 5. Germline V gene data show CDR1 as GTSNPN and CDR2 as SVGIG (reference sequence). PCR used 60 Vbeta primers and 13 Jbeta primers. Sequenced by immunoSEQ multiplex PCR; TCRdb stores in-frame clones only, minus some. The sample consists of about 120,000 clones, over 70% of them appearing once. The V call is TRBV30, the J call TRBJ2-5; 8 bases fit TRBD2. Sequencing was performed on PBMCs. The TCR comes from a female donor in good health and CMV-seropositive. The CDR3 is CAWRASGGETQYF. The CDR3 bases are TGTGCCTGGAGAGCTTCGGGAGGGGAGACCCAGTACTTC.